The subject of this entry is one T cell receptor (beta chain). Antigen: not known. This record belongs to a study of OX40 agonist ivuxolimab in advanced cancers. Background on the study: Two patients with cutaneous melanoma and one with hepatocellular carcinoma, three in total, showed partial responses. General study results and limits: Expanded clones tended on average to be more numerous among CD8+ T cells than CD4+. Dosing at 0.1 to 3.0 mg/kg was accompanied by clonal expansion of CD4+ and CD8+ blood T cells by week 6.

Trimming removed 3 bases from V and 8 bases from J, with 20 bases in between. CDR3 length equals 16 residues. Germline CDR1 GTSNPN, CDR2 SVGIG (reference sequence). TCRdb keeps only in-frame clones here, not all; method: immunoSEQ multiplex PCR. The table records roughly 86,000 clones, 92% of them present only once. The receptor comes from an adult with an advanced solid tumor such as melanoma, head and neck, liver or kidney cancer. Source: CD4+ or CD8+ T cells sorted from blood, taken in a trial of the OX40 agonist ivuxolimab. The genes are TRBV30 and TRBJ1-6; weak D call: TRBD1 (6 bases). Written as DNA, the CDR3 is TGTGCCTGGAGCCCCCGGGGCAGGGGAAGGGATTCACCCCTCCACTTT. Its protein product is CAWSPRGRGRDSPLHF. Drawing the rest from reference TRBV30 and TRBJ1-6, the complete variable domain is SQTIHQWPATLVQPVGSPLSLECTVEGTSNPNLYWYRQAAGRGLQLLFYSVGIGQISSEVPQNLSASRPQDRQFILSSKKLLLSDSGFYLCAWSPRGRGRDSPLHFGNGTRLTVT.